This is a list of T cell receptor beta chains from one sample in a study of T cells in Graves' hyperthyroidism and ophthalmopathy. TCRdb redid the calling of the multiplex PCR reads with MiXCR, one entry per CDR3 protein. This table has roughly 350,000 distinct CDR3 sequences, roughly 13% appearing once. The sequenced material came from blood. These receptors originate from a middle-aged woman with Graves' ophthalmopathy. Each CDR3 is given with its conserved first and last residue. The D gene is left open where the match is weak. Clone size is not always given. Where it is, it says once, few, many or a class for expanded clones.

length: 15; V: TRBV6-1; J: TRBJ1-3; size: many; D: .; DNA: TGTGCCAGCAGTCCCATACAGGGTGGAGGAAACACCATATATTTT; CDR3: CASSPIQGGGNTIYF
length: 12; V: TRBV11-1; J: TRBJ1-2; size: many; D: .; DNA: TGTGCCAGCAGCTTTGCGGGATATGGCTACACCTTC; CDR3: CASSFAGYGYTF
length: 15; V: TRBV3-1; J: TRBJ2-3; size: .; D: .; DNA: TGTGCCAGCAGCCAACAGGGTAGAGGGACAGATACGCAGTATTTT; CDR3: CASSQQGRGTDTQYF
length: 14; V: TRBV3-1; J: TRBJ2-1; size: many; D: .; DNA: TGTGCCAGCAGCCAAGAGGCTGACTACAATGAGCAGTTCTTC; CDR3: CASSQEADYNEQFF
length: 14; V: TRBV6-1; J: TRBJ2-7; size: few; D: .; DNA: TGTGCCAGCGGGGAAGGCGAGGCGACCTACGAGCAGTACTTC; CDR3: CASGEGEATYEQYF
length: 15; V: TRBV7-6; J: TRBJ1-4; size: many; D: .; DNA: TGTGCCAGCAGCCAGGGTCAGGGCCGTAATGAAAAACTGTTTTTT; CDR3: CASSQGQGRNEKLFF
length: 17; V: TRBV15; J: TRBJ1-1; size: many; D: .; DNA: TGTGCCACCAGCAGAGTAGGGACATCGATTATGAACACTGAAGCTTTCTTT; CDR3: CATSRVGTSIMNTEAFF
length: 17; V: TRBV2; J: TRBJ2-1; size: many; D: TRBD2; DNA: TGTGCCAGCAATGGACTAGCGGGACCCATCCCCTACAATGAGCAGTTCTTC; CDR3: CASNGLAGPIPYNEQFF
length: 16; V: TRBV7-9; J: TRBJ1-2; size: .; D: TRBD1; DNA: TGTGCCAGCAGCTTTATAGTTACGGGACAGGGGAACGGCTACACCTTC; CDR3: CASSFIVTGQGNGYTF
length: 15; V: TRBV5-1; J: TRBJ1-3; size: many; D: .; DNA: TGCGCCAGCAGCTTGGAAGGGGGCTCTGGAAACACCATATATTTT; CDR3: CASSLEGGSGNTIYF
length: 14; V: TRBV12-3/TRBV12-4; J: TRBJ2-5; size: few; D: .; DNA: TGTGCCAGCAGTCGAACTAGTACCGGAGGGACCCAGTACTTC; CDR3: CASSRTSTGGTQYF
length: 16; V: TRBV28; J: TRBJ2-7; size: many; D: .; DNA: TGTGCCAGCAGCCCGACGGGAAGTGGGAGCGGGTACGAGCAGTACTTC; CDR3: CASSPTGSGSGYEQYF
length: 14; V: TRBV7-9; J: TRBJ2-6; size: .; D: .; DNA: TGTGCCAGCAACAGCCGCTCTGGGGCCAACGTCCTGACTTTC; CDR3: CASNSRSGANVLTF
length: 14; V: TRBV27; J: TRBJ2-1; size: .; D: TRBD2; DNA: TGTGCCAGCGTTAGCGGGAGGGCCCGCAATGAGCAGTTCTTC; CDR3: CASVSGRARNEQFF
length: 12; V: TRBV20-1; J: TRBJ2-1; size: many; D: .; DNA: TGCAGTGCTCCTAAGTGGGGCGGTGAGCAGTTCTTC; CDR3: CSAPKWGGEQFF
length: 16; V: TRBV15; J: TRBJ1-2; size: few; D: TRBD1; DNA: TGTGCCACCAGCAAAAGAAACCGGGACAGAGTCTATGGCTACACCTTC; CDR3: CATSKRNRDRVYGYTF
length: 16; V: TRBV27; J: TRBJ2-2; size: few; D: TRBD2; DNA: TGTGCCAGCAGCAGAGGACTAGCGAGAGACACCGGGGAGCTGTTTTTT; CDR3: CASSRGLARDTGELFF
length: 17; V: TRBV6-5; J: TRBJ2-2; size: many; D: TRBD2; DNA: TGTGCCAGCAGTTACCCCACTAGCGGGGGGTCGGGCGGGGAGCTGTTTTTT; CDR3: CASSYPTSGGSGGELFF
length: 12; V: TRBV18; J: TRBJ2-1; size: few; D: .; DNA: TGTGCCAGCTCACCACCCGTAAGGGAGCAGTTCTTC; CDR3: CASSPPVREQFF
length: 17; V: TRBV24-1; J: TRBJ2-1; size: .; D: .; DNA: TGTGCCACCAGTGATTCGTCCCGGGACAATTTTTACAATGAGCAGTTCTTC; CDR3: CATSDSSRDNFYNEQFF
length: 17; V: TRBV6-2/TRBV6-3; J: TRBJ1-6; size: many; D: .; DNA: TGTGCCAGCAGTTACTCCAGCGTCAGGGGTTTTGGGTCACCCCTCCACTTT; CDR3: CASSYSSVRGFGSPLHF
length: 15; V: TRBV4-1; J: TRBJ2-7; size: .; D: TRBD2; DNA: TGCGCCAGCAGCCAAGGACTAGCGGGAGGCTACGAGCAGTACTTC; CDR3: CASSQGLAGGYEQYF
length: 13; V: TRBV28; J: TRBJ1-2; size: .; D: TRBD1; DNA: TGTGCCAGCACCCTACAGGGGGCTGATGGCTACACCTTC; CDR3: CASTLQGADGYTF
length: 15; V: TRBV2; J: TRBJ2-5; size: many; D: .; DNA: TGTGCCAGCAGTGACGAAACAGGACCTCAAGAGACCCAGTACTTC; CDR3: CASSDETGPQETQYF
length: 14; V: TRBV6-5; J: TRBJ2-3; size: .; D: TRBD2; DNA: TGTGCCAGCAGGTTAGCGGGAGATCGAGATACGCAGTATTTT; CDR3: CASRLAGDRDTQYF
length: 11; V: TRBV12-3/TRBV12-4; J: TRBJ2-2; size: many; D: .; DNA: TGTGCCAGCAGCATTAACGGGGAGCTGTTTTTT; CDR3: CASSINGELFF
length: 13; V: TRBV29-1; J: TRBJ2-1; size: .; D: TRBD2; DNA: TGCAGCGCCTCCGGGGGGGGAGACAATGAGCAGTTCTTC; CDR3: CSASGGGDNEQFF
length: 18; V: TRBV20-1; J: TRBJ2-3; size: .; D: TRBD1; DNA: TGCAGTGCCCCGCGCGAGACAGGGTTTGTTTATGGCACAGATACGCAGTATTTT; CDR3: CSAPRETGFVYGTDTQYF
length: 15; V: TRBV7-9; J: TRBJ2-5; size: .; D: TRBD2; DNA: TGTGCCAGCAGCTTAACGGGAGGGAGTGGCGAGACCCAGTACTTC; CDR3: CASSLTGGSGETQYF
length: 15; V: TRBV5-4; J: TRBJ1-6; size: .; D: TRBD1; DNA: TGTGCCAGCAGCTTGTCGCGACAGGGGGTTTCACCCCTCCACTTT; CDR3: CASSLSRQGVSPLHF
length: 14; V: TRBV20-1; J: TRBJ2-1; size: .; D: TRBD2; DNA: TGCAGTGCTAGTCGTAGCGGGACTTTGAATGAGCAGTTCTTC; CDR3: CSASRSGTLNEQFF
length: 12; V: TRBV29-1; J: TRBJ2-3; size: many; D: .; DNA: TGCAGCGTTGGGGAGAACACAGATACGCAGTATTTT; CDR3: CSVGENTDTQYF
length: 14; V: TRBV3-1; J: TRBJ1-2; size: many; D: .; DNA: TGTGCCAGCAGCCAAGGTGTCCGTTCCTATGGCTACACCTTC; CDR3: CASSQGVRSYGYTF
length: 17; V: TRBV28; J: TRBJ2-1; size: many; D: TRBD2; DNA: TGTGCCAGCAGGGGGGGAGGGGCCTCACTACGATACAATGAGCAGTTCTTC; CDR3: CASRGGGASLRYNEQFF
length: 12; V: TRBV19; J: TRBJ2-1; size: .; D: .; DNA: TGTGCCAGTAGTTCTAACCAGCCATCACAGTTCTTC; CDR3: CASSSNQPSQFF
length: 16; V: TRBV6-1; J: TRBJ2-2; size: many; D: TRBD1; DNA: TGTGCCAGCAGCCTGAGACAGGGGGCGGGCACCGGGGAGCTGTTTTTT; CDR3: CASSLRQGAGTGELFF
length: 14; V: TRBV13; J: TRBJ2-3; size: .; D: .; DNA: TGTGCCAGCAGCTCGCGGGCCGCGGCAGATACGCAGTATTTT; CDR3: CASSSRAAADTQYF
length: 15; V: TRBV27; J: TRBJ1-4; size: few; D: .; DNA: TGTGCCAGCAGTCCTTACATCGGGCCTGAGGAAAAACTGTTTTTT; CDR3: CASSPYIGPEEKLFF
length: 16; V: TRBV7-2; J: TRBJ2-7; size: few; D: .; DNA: TGTGCCAGCAGCTTAGCGGGGAGCGCAGATGTCTACGAGCAGTACTTC; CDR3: CASSLAGSADVYEQYF
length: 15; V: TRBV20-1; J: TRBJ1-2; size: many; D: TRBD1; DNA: TGCAGTGCTAGCGTCCATAAACAGGGGGCCGGTGGCTACACCTTC; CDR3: CSASVHKQGAGGYTF
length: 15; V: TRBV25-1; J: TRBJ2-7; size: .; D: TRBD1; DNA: TGTGCCAGAGTGAATTGGGACAGGGCCACCTACGAGCAGTACTTC; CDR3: CARVNWDRATYEQYF
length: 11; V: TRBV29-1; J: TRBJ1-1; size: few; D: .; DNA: TGCAGCGTTGAAGGGAACACTGAAGCTTTCTTT; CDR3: CSVEGNTEAFF
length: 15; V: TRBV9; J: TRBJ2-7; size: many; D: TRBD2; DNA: TGTGCCAGCAGCCTAGGGGTAGCGGGAGGCTACGAGCAGTACTTC; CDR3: CASSLGVAGGYEQYF
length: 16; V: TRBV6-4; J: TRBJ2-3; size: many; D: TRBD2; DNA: TGTGCCAGCAGTCCTGGACTAGCGGGAGGAGCAGATACGCAGTATTTT; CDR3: CASSPGLAGGADTQYF